One and the same sample provided the 8 T cell receptor beta chains below, sequenced in a study of cytomegalovirus exposure and HLA in healthy donors. Clones were sequenced by immunoSEQ multiplex PCR, and TCRdb holds only the in-frame ones, with some missing. Found here are under 400,000 clones, about nine tenths of them singletons; the top ten hold about 0.8%. The sample comprised PBMCs. The receptors stem from a woman between 18 and 29 years old in good health and CMV-seronegative.

The J gene is TRBJ2-5, the V gene TRBV9; 9 positions agree with TRBD1. Germline V gives CDR1 SGDLS, CDR2 YYNGEE. CDR3 size: 15 residues. V dropped 3 bases and J dropped 3; count of bases not matched to a gene: 6. DNA of the CDR3: TGTGCCAGCAGCGCGGACAGGGGTATTGAAGAGACCCAGTACTTC. This translates into CASSADRGIEETQYF.

J is TRBJ1-3 and V is TRBV18; no firm D call. This CDR3 is 14 amino acids long. V lost 5 bases, J lost 0 bases, and 8 bases lay in between. Germline V gene data show CDR1 as KGHSH and CDR2 as LQKENI. The CDR3: CASSVSSSGNTIYF. The CDR3 coding sequence is TGTGCCAGCTCAGTCTCGAGCTCTGGAAACACCATATATTTT.

The rearrangement uses TRBV4-1 and TRBJ2-1; no definite D call. Germline-derived CDR1 and CDR2 are MGHRA and YSYEKL. V was clipped by 1 base and J by 10 bases, with 8 bases between them. The CDR3 consists of 12 residues. The CDR3 here is CASSQGRREQFF. CDR3 bases: TGCGCCAGCAGCCAAGGACGGCGGGAGCAGTTCTTC.

In its sample, this clone was seen a few times. The chain uses TRBV6-1 and TRBJ2-7; weak D call: TRBD2 (5 bases). Looked up from germline, CDR1 is MNHNS and CDR2 is SASEGT. The CDR3 is 14 residues long. Deletions cut 8 bases from V and 4 bases from J, with 18 bases between. The CDR3 region is CASGDRTRGYEQYF. The CDR3 DNA is TGTGCCAGCGGCGACCGGACTCGAGGGTACGAGCAGTACTTC.

This chain joins TRBV11-2 and TRBJ1-1; tentatively, D is TRBD1 (5 bases). This CDR3 contains 12 residues. V was pared by 5 bases and J by 5 bases, with 9 bases between. CDR1 is SGHAT, CDR2 FQNNGV, per germline. CDR3 DNA: TGTGCCAGCAGCCAGGGTGTAACTGAAGCTTTCTTT. Its protein is CASSQGVTEAFF.

This chain links TRBV15 with TRBJ2-3, with 7 bases that match TRBD2. Trimming cost V 3 bases and J 0 bases; bases outside gene matches: 6. The CDR3 is made up of 16 amino acids. Germline V CDR1 and CDR2: LNHNV, YYDKDF (reference sequence). DNA of the CDR3: TGTGCCACCAGCAGGGCCCGCGGGGGAAGCACAGATACGCAGTATTTT. Protein sequence: CATSRARGGSTDTQYF.

The chain combines TRBV5-1 with TRBJ1-1; D gene unclear. Germline V gene data show CDR1 as SGHRS and CDR2 as YFSETQ. Trimming took 2 bases from V and 2 from J, leaving 7 bases between them. The CDR3 covers 13 residues. CDR3 region: CASSLGRNTEAFF. In DNA, the CDR3 is TGCGCCAGCAGCTTAGGGAGAAACACTGAAGCTTTCTTT.

This chain uses TRBV4-1 with TRBJ2-1; 7 bases map to TRBD2. Trimming took 4 bases from V and 3 from J; bases not matched to a gene: 9. Germline CDR1 reads MGHRA; CDR2 reads YSYEKL. CDR3 size: 16 residues. CDR3 protein: CASSLISPSGYNEQFF. As DNA, the CDR3 is TGCGCCAGCAGCCTTATTTCTCCTAGCGGCTACAATGAGCAGTTCTTC.